The clone carrying this T cell receptor (beta chain) has a single count. In the original workflow: Nucleated cell number was recorded as an estimate derived from reference gene primer amplification. Assay used: immunoSEQ multiplex PCR; TCRdb lists only in-frame clones, some missing. D and trimming were read from the DNA, whereas the V and J calls and clone size are those reported in that table. The sample holds over 95,000 clones, 81% seen once. The data belong to a study of blood T cell repertoires in COVID-19. Study as a whole: Samples taken during acute and convalescent COVID-19 were collected in the United States, Italy and Spain. From T cells, B-cell-depleted T cells, or PBMCs came the material, which was cDNA or gDNA.

Looked up from germline, CDR1 is SGHTA and CDR2 is FQGTGA. The V gene lost 5 bases and the J gene lost 2 bases, with 16 bases spanning the gap. This CDR3 contains 15 residues. The receptor comes from a human donor in a cohort sampled during active COVID-19. V usage is TRBV7-3 and J usage is TRBJ2-7; possible D gene TRBD2, 7 bases. Sequenced material: peripheral blood. The CDR3 reads CASSPQGGGAYEQYF. The CDR3 DNA follows: TGTGCCAGCAGCCCTCAGGGAGGGGGGGCCTACGAGCAGTACTTC.